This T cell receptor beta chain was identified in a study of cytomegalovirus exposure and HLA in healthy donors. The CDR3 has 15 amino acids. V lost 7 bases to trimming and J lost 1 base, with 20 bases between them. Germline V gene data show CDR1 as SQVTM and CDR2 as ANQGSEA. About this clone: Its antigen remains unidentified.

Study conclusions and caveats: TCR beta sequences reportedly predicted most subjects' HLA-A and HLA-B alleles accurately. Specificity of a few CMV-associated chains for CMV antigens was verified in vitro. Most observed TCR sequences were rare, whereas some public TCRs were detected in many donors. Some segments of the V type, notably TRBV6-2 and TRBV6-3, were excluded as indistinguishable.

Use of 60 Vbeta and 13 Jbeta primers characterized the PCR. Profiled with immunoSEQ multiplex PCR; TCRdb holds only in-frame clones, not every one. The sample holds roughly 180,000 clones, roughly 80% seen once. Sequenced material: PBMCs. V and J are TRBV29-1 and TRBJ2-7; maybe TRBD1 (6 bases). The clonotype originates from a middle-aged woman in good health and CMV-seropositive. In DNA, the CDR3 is TGCAGCGCCCTCAAGGGGGACGGACCTTCCTACGAGCAGTACTTC. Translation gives CSALKGDGPSYEQYF.